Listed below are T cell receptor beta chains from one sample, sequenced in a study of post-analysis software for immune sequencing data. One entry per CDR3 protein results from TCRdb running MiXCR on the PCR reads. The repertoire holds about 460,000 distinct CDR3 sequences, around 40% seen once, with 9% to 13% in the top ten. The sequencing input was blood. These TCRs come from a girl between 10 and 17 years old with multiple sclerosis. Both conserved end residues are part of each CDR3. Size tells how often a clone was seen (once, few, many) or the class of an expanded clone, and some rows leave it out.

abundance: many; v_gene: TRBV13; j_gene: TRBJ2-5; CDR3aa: CASSTQETQYF
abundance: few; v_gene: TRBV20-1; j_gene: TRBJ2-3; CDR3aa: CSAATRFVGTDTQYF
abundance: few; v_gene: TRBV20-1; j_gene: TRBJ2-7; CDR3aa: CSATTGNYEQYF
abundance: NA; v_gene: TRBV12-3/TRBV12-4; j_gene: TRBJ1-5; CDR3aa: CAGTGTGNQPQHF
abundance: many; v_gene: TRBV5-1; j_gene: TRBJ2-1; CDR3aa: CASSGTGSYNEQFF
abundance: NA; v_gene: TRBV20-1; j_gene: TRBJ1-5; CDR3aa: CSAEVKGTGNQPQHF
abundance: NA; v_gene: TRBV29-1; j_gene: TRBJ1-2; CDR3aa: CSAEPAVSYGYTF
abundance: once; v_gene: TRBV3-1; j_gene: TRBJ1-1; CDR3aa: CASSRQGPNTEAFF
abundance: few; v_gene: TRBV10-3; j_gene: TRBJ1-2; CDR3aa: CGIRSTGGGGYTF
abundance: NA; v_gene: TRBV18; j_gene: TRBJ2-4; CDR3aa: CASSREGENIQYF
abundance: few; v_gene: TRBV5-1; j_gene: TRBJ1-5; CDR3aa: CASSDGGNQPQHF
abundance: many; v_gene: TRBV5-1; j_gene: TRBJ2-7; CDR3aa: CASSLYTGQGRYEQYF
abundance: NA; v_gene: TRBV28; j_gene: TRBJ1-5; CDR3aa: CASSSGQGAGQPQHF
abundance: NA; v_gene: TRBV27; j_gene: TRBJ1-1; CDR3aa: CASSRQGPTEAFF